This T cell receptor beta chain was captured by sequencing in a study of cytomegalovirus exposure and HLA in healthy donors. Concerning this clone: What it binds is unknown.

The PCR employed 60 Vbeta primers together with 13 Jbeta primers. TCRdb keeps only in-frame clones here, not all; method: immunoSEQ multiplex PCR. Of roughly 92,000 clones listed, 65% to 90% were seen once; the top ten hold approximately 4.2%. Study-wide results and caveats: Beyond CMV serostatus, there was no information to go on about immune exposure. Presence/absence comparisons presumed near-even sequencing depth among donors. Common viral pathogens seemed to be connected with several of the most significant clusters, according to a later analysis. Some TCR beta chains (more than 150 of them) were listed as cytomegalovirus-associated.

This clonotype was obtained from a woman in her 70s in good health and CMV-seropositive. Source material: PBMCs.

The CDR3 bases are TGTGCCTGGAAGCGCCAGGCCGCGGGGGAGACCCAGTACTTC. Protein: CAWKRQAAGETQYF. The V gene is TRBV30, the J gene TRBJ2-5, with D possibly being TRBD2 (6 bases). V shed 4 bases and J shed 5 bases, with 17 bases lying between them. CDR1 and CDR2 from the germline V gene are GTSNPN and SVGIG (reference sequence). This CDR3 is built from 14 residues.